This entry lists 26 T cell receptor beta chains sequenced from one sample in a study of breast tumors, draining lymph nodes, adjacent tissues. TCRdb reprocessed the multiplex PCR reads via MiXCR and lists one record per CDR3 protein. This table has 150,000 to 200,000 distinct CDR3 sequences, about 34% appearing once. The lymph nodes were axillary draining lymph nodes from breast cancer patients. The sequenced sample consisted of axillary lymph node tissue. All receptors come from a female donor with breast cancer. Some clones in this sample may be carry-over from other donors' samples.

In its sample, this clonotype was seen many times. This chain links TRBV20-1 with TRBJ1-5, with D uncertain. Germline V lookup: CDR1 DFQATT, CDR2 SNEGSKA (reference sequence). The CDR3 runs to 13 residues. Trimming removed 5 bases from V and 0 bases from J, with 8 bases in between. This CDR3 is CSARRYSNQPQHF. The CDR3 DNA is TGCAGTGCTCGACGGTATAGCAATCAGCCCCAGCATTTT.

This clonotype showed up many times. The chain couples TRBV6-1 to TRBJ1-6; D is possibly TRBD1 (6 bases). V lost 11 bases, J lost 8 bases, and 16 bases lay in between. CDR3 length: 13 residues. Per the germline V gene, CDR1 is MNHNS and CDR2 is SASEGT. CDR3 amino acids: CAAGEVLDSPLHF. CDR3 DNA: TGTGCCGCAGGGGAGGTTCTTGATTCACCCCTCCACTTT.

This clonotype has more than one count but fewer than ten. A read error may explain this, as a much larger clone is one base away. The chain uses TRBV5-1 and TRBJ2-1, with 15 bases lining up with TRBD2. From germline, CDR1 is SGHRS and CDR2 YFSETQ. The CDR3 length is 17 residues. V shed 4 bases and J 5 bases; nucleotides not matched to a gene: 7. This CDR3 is CASSTGLAGGPHNEQFF. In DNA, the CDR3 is TGCGCCAGCAGCACGGGACTAGCGGGAGGTCCCCACAATGAGCAGTTCTTC.

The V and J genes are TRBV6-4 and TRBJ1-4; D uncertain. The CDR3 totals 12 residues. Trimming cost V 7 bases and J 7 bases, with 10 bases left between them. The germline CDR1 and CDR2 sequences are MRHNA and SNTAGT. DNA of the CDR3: TGTGCCAGCAATAAGGGAAGTGAAAAACTGTTTTTT. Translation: CASNKGSEKLFF.

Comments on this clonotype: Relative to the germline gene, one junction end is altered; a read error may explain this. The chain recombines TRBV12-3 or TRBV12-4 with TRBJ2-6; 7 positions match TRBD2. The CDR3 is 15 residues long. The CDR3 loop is CASSCFGGGANALTF. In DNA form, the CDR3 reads TGTGCCAGCAGTTGCTTCGGGGGAGGGGCCAACGCCCTGACTTTC.

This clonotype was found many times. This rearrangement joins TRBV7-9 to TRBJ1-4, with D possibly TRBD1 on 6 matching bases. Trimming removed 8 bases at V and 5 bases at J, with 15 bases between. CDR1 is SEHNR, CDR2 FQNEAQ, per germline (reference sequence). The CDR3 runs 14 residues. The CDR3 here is CASSYVQGNEKLFF. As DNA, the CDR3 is TGTGCCAGCTCATACGTACAGGGAAATGAAAAACTGTTTTTT.

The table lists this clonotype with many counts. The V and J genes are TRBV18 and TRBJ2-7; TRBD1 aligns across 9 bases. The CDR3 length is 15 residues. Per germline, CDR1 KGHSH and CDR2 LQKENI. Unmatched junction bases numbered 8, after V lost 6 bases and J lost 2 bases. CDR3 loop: CASSRPGQGAYEQYF. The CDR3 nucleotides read TGTGCCAGCTCCCGACCGGGACAGGGCGCCTACGAGCAGTACTTC.

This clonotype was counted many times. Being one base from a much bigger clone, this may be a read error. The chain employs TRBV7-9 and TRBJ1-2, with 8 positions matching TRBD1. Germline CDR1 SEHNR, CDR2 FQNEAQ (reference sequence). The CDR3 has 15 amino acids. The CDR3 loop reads CASSLTAGGNYGYPF. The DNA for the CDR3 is TGTGCCAGCAGCTTAACGGCAGGGGGCAACTATGGCTACCCCTTC.

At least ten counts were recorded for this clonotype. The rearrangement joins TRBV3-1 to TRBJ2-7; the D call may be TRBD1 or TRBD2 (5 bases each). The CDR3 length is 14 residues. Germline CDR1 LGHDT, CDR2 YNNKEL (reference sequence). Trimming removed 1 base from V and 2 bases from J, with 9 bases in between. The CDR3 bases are TGTGCCAGCAGCCAAGCGCCGGGACCCTACGAGCAGTACTTC. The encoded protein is CASSQAPGPYEQYF.

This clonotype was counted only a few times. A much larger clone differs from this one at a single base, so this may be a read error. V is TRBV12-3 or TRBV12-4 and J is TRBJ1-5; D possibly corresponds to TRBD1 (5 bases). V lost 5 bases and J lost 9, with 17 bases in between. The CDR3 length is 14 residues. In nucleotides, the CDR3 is TGTGCCAGCAGTGGCCGGGTTGAGGGGAGGCCCCAGCATTTT. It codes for CASSGRVEGRPQHF.

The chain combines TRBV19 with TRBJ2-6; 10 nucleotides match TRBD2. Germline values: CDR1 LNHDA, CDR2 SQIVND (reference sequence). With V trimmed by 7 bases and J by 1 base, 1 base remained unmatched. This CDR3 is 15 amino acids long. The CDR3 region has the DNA TGTGCCAGTAATAGCGGGAGGTCTGGGGCCAACGTCCTGACTTTC. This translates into CASNSGRSGANVLTF.

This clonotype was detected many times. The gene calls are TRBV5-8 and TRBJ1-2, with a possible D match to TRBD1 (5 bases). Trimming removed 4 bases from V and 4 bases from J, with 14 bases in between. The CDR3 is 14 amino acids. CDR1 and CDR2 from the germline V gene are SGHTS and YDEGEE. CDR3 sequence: CASSHGTPGYGYTF. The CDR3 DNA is TGTGCCAGCAGCCACGGGACTCCTGGCTATGGCTACACCTTC.

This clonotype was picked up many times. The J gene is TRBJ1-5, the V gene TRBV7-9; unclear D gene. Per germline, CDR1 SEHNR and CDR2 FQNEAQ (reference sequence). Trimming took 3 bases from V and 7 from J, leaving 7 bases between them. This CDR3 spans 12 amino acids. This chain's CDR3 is CASSFGEQPQHF. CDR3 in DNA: TGTGCCAGCAGCTTCGGAGAGCAGCCCCAGCATTTT.

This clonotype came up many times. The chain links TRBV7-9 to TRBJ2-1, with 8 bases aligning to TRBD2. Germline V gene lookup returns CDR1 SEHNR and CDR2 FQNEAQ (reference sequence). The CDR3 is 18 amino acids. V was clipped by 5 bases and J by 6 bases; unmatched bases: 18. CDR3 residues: CASSPQFSAAGDPNEQFF. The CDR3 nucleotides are TGTGCCAGCAGCCCCCAATTTTCAGCAGCGGGGGATCCCAATGAGCAGTTCTTC.

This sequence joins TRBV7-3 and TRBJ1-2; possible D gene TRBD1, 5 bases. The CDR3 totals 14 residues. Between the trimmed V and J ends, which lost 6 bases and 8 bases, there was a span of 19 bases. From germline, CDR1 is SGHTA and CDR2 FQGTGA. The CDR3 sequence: CASSFSGGTKGYTF. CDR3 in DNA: TGTGCCAGCAGTTTCTCGGGTGGGACGAAAGGCTACACCTTC.

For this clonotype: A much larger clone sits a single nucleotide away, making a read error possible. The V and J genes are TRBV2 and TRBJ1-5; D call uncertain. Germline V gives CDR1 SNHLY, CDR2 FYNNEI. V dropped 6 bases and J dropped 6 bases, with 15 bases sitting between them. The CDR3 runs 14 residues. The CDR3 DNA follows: TGTGCCAGCAGCCCCCTGTCGGGCAGTCAGCCCCAGCATTTT. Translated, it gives CASSPLSGSQPQHF.

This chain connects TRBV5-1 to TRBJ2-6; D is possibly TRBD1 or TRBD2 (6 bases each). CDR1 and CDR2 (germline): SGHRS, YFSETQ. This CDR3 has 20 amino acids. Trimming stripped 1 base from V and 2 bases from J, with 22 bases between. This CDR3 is CASSLRFLDSGLAGANVLTF. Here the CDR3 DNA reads TGCGCCAGCAGCTTGCGGTTTTTGGACAGCGGGTTAGCTGGGGCCAACGTCCTGACTTTC. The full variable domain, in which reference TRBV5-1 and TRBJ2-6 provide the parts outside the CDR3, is KAGVTQTPRYLIKTRGQQVTLSCSPISGHRSVSWYQQTPGQGLQFLFEYFSETQRNKGNFPGRFSGRQFSNSRSEMNVSTLELGDSALYLCASSLRFLDSGLAGANVLTFGAGSRLTVL.

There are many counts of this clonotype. In DNA form, the CDR3 reads TGTGCCAGCAGTGACGTCGATCCGGGGAGAGGGGGGTGGGAAAAACTGTTTTTT. As protein: CASSDVDPGRGGWEKLFF. The chain couples TRBV6-4 to TRBJ1-4; D is perhaps TRBD1 (6 bases). Trimming removed 2 bases at V and 8 bases at J, with 24 bases between. From germline, CDR1 is MRHNA and CDR2 SNTAGT. The CDR3 loop spans 18 amino acids.

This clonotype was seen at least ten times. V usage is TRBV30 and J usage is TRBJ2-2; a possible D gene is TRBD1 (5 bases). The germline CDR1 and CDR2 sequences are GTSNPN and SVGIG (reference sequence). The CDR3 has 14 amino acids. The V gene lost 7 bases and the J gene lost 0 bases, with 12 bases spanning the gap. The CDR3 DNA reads TGTGCCTCCGGACACCGCTCGAACACCGGGGAGCTGTTTTTT. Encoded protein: CASGHRSNTGELFF.

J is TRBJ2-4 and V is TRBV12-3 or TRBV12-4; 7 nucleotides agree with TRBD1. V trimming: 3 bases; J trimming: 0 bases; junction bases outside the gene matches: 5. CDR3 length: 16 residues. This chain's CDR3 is CASSFSTGLAKNIQYF. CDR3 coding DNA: TGTGCCAGCAGTTTCTCGACAGGGCTAGCCAAAAACATTCAGTACTTC.

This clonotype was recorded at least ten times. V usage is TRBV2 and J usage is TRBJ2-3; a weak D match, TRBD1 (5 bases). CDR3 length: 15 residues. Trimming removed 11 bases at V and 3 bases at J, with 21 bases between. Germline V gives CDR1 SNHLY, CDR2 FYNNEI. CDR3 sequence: CAGYLTGVGTDTQYF. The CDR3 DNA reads TGTGCCGGCTATCTCACAGGTGTGGGAACAGATACGCAGTATTTT.

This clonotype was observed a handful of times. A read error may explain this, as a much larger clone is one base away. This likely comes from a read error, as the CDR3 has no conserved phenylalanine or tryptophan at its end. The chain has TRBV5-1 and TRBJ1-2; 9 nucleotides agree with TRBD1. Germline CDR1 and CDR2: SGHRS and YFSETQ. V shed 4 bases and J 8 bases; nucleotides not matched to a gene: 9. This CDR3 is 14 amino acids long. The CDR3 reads CASSPGTGRYGYTS. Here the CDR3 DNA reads TGCGCCAGCAGCCCCGGGACAGGGCGCTACGGCTACACCTCC.

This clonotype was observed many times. The CDR3 coding sequence is TGCAGTGCGGACGGACTAGCGGGAAATGTAGGCTATGAGCAGTTCTTC. Translated: CSADGLAGNVGYEQFF. J is TRBJ2-1 and V is TRBV20-1; 12 bases align to TRBD2. Germline V gene sequence: CDR1 DFQATT, CDR2 SNEGSKA (reference sequence). The CDR3 is 16 residues long. V lost 6 bases to trimming and J lost 8 bases; unmatched junction nucleotides: 14.

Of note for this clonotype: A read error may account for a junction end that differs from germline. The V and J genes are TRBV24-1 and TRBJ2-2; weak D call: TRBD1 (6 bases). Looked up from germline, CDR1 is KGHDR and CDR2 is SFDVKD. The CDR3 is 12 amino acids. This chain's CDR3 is CATRQGVGELFF. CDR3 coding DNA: TGTGCCACCAGACAGGGCGTCGGGGAGCTATTTTTT.

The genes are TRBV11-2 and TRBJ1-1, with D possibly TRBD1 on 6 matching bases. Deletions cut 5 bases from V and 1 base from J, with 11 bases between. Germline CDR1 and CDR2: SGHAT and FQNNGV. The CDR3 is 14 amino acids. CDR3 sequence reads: CASSLQGRNTEAFF. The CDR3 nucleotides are TGTGCCAGCAGCCTACAGGGACGGAACACTGAAGCTTTCTTT.

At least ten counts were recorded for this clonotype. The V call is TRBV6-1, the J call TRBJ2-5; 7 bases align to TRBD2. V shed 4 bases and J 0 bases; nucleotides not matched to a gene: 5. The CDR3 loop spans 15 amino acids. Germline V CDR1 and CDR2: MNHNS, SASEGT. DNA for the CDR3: TGTGCCAGCAGTGGGGACTACGCGTACCAAGAGACCCAGTACTTC. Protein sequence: CASSGDYAYQETQYF.